This record looks at one TCR beta chain sequence and its context. This entry comes from a study of molecular identifiers for immune sequencing clone quantification. As CD8+CD4-CCR7+CD45RA+ cells, naive CD8 T cells were sorted. V was clipped by 4 bases and J by 1 base, with 19 bases between them. Looked up from germline, CDR1 is SGHTA and CDR2 is FQGNSA. CDR3 length: 17 amino acids. TCRdb used MiXCR to reprocess the PCR reads, holding one entry per CDR3 protein. This table holds about half a million distinct CDR3 sequences, roughly 25% found once. The sample comprised naive CD8+ T cells from blood, with Jurkat cell RNA spiked in. Subset in this sample: FACS-sorted CD8+CD4-CCR7+CD45RA+ naive T cells. This receptor was identified in a human donor in good health. Some libraries in this study had Jurkat cell RNA spiked in. The chain carries TRBV7-2 and TRBJ1-1; D might be TRBD1 (5 bases). CDR3 nucleotide sequence: TGTGCCAGCAGCTCCGGGGGGATGGCATCGCCGAACACTGAAGCTTTCTTT. The encoded protein is CASSSGGMASPNTEAFF.